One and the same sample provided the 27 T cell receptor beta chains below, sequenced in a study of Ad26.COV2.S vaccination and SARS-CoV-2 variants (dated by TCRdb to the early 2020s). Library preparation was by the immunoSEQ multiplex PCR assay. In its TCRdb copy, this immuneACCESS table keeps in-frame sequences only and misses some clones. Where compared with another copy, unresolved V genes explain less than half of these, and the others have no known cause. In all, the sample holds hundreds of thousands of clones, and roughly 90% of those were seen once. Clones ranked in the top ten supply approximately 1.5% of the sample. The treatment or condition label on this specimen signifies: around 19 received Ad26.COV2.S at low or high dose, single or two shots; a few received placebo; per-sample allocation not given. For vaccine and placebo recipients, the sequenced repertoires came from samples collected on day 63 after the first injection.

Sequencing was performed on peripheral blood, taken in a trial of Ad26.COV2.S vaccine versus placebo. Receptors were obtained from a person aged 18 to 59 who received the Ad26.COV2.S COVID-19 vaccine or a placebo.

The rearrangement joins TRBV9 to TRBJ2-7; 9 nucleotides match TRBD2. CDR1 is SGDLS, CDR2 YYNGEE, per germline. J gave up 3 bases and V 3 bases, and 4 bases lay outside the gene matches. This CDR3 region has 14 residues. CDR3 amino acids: CASSEGLAGYEQYF. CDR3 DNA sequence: TGTGCCAGCAGCGAGGGACTAGCAGGCTACGAGCAGTACTTC.

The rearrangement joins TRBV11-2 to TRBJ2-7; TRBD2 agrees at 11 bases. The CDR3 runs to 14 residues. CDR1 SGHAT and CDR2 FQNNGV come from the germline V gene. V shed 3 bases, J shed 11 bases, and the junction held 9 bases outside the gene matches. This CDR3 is CASSFPGLAGVEYF. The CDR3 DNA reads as TGTGCCAGCAGCTTTCCCGGACTAGCGGGTGTGGAGTACTTC.

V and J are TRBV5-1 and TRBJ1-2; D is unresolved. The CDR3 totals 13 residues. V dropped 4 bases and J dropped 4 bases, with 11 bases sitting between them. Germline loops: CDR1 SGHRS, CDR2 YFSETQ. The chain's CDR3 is CASSGEVRYGYTF. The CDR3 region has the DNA TGCGCCAGCAGCGGGGAGGTCCGCTATGGCTACACCTTC.

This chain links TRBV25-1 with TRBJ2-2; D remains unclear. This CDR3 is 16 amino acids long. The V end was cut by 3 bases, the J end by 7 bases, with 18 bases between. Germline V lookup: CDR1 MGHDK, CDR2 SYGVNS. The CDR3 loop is CASSDNRLLVGGELFF. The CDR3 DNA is TGTGCCAGCAGTGATAATCGGTTGCTAGTGGGCGGGGAGCTGTTTTTT.

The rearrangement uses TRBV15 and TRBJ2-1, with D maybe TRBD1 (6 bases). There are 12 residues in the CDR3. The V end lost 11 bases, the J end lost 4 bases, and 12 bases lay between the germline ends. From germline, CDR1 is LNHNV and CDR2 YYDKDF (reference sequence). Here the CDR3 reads CAAGDRYNEQFF. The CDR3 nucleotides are TGTGCCGCGGGCGACAGGTACAATGAGCAGTTCTTC.

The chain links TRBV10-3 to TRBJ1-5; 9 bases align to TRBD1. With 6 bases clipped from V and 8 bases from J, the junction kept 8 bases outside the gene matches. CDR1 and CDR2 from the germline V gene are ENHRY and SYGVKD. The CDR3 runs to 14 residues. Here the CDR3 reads CAISVTGGEEPQHF. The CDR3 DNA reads TGTGCCATCAGCGTGACAGGGGGGGAAGAGCCCCAGCATTTT.

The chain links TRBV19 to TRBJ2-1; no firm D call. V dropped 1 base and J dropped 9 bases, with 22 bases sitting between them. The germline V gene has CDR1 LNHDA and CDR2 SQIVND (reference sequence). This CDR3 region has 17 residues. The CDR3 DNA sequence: TGTGCCAGTAGTATAGCGAACGGATTAAAGGAATTGGGTGAGCAGTTCTTC. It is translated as CASSIANGLKELGEQFF. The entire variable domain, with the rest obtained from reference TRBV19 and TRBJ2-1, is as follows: DGGITQSPKYLFRKEGQNVTLSCEQNLNHDAMYWYRQDPGQGLRLIYYSQIVNDFQKGDIAEGYSVSREKKESFPLTVTSAQKNPTAFYLCASSIANGLKELGEQFFGPGTRLTVL.

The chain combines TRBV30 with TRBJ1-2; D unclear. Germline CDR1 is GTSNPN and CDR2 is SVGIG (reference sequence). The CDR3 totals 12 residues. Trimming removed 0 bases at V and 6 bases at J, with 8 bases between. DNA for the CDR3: TGTGCCTGGAGTGTACGGAGCCATGGCTACACCTTC. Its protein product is CAWSVRSHGYTF.

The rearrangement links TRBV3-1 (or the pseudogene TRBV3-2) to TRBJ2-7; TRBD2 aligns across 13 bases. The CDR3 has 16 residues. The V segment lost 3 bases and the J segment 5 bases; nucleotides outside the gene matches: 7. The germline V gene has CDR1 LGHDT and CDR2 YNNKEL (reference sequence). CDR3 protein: CASSHRTSGRPHEQYF. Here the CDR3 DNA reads TGTGCCAGCAGCCACCGGACTAGCGGGAGACCCCACGAGCAGTACTTC.

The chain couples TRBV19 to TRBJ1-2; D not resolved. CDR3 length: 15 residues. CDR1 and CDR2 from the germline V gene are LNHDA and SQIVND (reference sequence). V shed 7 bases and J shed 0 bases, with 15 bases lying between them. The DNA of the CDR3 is TGTGCCAGTACCATTCCTTCGAGAGCTAACTATGGCTACACCTTC. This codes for CASTIPSRANYGYTF.

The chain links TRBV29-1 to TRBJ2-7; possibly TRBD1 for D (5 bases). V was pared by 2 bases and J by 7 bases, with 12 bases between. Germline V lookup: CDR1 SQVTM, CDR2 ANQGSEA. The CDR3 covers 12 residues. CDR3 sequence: CSVERGSREQYF. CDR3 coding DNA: TGCAGCGTTGAAAGGGGTAGCAGGGAGCAGTACTTC.

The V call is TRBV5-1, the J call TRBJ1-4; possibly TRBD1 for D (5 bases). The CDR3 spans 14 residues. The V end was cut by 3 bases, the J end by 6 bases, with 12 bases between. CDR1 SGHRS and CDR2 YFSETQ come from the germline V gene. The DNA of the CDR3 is TGCGCCAGCAGCTCGGGGAGGGGAGATGAAAAACTGTTTTTT. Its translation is CASSSGRGDEKLFF.

CDR3 loop: CASSLTQTTDTQYF. The CDR3 coding sequence is TGTGCCAGCAGCTTGACACAGACCACAGATACGCAGTATTTT. The genes are TRBV5-4 and TRBJ2-3, with no clear D. Trimming took off 1 base at V and 2 bases at J, with 8 bases between the two ends. Germline V gene sequence: CDR1 SGHNT, CDR2 YYREEE (reference sequence). The CDR3 sequence is 14 residues long.

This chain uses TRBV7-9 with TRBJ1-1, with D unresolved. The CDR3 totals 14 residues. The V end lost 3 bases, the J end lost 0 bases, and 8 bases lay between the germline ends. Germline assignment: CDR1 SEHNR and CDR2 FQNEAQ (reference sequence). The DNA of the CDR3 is TGTGCCAGCAGCTTTTCCGGCATGAACACTGAAGCTTTCTTT. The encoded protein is CASSFSGMNTEAFF.

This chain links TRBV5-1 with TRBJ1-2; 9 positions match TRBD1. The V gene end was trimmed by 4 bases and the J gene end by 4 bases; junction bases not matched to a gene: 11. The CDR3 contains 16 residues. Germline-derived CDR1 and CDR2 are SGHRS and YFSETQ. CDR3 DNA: TGCGCCAGCAGCCTTAGCACAGGGGGCCAGGGCTATGGCTACACCTTC. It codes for CASSLSTGGQGYGYTF.

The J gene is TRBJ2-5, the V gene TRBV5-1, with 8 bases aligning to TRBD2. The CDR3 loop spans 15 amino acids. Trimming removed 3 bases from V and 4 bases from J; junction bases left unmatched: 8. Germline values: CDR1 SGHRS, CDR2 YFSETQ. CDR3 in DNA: TGCGCCAGCAGCTCGGCGCTTCTAGCGGGAGAGACCCAGTACTTC. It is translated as CASSSALLAGETQYF.

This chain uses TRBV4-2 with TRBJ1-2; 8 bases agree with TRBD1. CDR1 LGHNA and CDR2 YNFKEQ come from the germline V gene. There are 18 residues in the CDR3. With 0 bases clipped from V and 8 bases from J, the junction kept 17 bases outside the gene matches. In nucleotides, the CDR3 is TGTGCCAGCAGCCAAGATCGGTTTGCCAGGGGGCTCCCAACGGGCTACACCTTC. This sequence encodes CASSQDRFARGLPTGYTF.

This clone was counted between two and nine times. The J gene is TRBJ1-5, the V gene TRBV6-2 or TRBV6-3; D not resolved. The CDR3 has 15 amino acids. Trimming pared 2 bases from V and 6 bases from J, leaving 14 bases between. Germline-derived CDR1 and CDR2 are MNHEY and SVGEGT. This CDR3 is CASSYMDGVSQPQHF. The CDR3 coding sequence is TGTGCCAGCAGTTACATGGATGGAGTAAGTCAGCCCCAGCATTTT.

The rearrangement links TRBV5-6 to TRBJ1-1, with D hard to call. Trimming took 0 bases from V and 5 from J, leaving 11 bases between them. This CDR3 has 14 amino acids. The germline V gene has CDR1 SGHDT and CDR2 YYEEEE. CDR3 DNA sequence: TGTGCCAGCAGCTTGGTGTGGAGAGGGACTGAAGCTTTCTTT. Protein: CASSLVWRGTEAFF. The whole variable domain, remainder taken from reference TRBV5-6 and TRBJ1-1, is DAGVTQSPTHLIKTRGQQVTLRCSPKSGHDTVSWYQQALGQGPQFIFQYYEEEERQRGNFPDRFSGHQFPNYSSELNVNALLLGDSALYLCASSLVWRGTEAFFGQGTRLTVV.

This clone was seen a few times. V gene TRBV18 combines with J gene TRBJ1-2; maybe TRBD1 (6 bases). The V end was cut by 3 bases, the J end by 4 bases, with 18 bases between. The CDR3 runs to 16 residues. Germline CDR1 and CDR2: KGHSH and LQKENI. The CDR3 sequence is CASSPIAQGLAYGYTF. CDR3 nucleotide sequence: TGTGCCAGCTCACCGATTGCACAGGGTCTTGCCTATGGCTACACCTTC.

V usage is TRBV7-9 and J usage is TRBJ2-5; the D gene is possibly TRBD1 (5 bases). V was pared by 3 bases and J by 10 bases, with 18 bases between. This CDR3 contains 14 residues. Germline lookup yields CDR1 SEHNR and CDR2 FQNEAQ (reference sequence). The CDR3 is CASSLGRGIWVQYF. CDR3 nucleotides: TGTGCCAGCAGCTTGGGGCGTGGGATTTGGGTCCAGTACTTC.

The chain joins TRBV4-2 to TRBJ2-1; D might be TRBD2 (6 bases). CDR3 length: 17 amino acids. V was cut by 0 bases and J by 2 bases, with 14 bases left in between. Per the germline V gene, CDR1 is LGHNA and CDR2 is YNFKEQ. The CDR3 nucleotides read TGTGCCAGCAGCCAAGATAAGAGGGACTCCGCCTACAATGAGCAGTTCTTC. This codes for CASSQDKRDSAYNEQFF.

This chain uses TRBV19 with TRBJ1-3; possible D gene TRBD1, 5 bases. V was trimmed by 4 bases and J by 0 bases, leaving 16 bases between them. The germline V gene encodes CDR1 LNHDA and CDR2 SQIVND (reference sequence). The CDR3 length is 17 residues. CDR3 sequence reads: CASSTLQAWGSGNTIYF. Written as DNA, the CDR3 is TGTGCCAGTAGTACCCTACAGGCCTGGGGCTCTGGAAACACCATATATTTT.

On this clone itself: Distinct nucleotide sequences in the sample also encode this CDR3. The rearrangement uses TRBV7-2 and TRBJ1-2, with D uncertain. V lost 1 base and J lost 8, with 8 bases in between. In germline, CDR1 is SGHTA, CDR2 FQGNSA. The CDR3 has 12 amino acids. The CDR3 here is CASSLVRGGYTF. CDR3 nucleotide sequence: TGTGCCAGCAGCTTAGTAAGAGGAGGCTACACCTTC. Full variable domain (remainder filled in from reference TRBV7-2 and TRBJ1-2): GAGVSQSPSNKVTEKGKDVELRCDPISGHTALYWYRQSLGQGLEFLIYFQGNSAPDKSGLPSDRFSAERTGGSVSTLTIQRTQQEDSAVYLCASSLVRGGYTFGSGTRLTVV.

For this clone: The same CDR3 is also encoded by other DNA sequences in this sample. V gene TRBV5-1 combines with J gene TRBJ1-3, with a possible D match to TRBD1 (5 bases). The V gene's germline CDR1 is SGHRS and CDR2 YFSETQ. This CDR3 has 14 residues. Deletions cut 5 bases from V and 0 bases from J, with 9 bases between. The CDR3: CASSSGSSGNTIYF. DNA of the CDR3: TGCGCCAGCAGTTCAGGGAGCTCTGGAAACACCATATATTTT. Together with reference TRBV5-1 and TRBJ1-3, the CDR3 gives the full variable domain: KAGVTQTPRYLIKTRGQQVTLSCSPISGHRSVSWYQQTPGQGLQFLFEYFSETQRNKGNFPGRFSGRQFSNSRSEMNVSTLELGDSALYLCASSSGSSGNTIYFGEGSWLTVV.

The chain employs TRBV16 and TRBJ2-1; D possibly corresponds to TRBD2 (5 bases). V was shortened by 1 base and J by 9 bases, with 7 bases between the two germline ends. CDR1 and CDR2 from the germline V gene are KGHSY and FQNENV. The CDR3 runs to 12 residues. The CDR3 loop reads CASSQWAGEQFF. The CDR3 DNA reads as TGTGCCAGCAGCCAATGGGCGGGTGAGCAGTTCTTC. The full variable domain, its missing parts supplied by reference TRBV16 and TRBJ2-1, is GEEVAQTPKHLVRGEGQKAKLYCAPIKGHSYVFWYQQVLKNEFKFLISFQNENVFDETGMPKERFSAKCLPNSPCSLEIQATKLEDSAVYFCASSQWAGEQFFGPGTRLTVL.

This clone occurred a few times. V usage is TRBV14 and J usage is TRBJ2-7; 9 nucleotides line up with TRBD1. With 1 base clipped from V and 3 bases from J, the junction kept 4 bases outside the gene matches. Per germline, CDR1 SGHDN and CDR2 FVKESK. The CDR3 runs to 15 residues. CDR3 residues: CASSQGPGQGYEQYF. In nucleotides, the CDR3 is TGTGCCAGCAGCCAAGGTCCGGGACAGGGCTACGAGCAGTACTTC.